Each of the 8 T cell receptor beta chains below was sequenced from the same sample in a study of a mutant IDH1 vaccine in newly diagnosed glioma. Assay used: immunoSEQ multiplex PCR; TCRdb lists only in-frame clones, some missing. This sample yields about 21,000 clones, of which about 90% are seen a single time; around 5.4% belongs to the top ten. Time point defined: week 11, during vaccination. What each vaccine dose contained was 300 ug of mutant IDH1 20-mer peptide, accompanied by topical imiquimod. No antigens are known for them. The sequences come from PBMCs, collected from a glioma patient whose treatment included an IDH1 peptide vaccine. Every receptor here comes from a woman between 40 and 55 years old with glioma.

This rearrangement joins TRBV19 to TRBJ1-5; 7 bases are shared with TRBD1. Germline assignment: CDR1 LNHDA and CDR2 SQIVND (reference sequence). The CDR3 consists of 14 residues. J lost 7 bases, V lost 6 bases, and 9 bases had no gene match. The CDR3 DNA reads TGTGCCAGTAGGACGGGACAGAGGAGACAGCCCCAGCATTTT. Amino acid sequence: CASRTGQRRQPQHF.

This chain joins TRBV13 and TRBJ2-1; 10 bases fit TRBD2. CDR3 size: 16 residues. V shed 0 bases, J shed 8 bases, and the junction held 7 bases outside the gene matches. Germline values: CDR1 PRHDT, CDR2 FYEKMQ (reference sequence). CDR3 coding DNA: TGTGCCAGCAGCTTAGGTGCTAGCGGGAGTGGCGATGAGCAGTTCTTC. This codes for CASSLGASGSGDEQFF. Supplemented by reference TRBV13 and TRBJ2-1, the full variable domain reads AAGVIQSPRHLIKEKRETATLKCYPIPRHDTVYWYQQGPGQDPQFLISFYEKMQSDKGSIPDRFSAQQFSDYHSELNMSSLELGDSALYFCASSLGASGSGDEQFFGPGTRLTVL.

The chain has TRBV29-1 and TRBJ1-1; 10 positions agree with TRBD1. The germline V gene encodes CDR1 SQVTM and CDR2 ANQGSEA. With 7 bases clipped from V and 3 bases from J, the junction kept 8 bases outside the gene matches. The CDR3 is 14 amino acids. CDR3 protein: CSADRGTGDTEAFF. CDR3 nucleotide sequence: TGCAGCGCCGACCGGGGGACAGGGGACACTGAAGCTTTCTTT.

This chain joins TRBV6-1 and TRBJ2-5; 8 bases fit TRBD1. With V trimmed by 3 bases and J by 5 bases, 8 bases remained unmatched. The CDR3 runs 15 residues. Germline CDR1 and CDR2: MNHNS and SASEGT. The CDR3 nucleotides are TGTGCCAGCAGTGAGAACCAGGGGGCGGGGGAGACCCAGTACTTC. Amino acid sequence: CASSENQGAGETQYF.

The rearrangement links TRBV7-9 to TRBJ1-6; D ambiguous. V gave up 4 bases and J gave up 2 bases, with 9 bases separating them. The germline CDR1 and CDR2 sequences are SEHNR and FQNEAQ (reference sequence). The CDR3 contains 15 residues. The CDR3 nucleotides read TGTGCCAGCAGCTCCTGGACGGCCTATAATTCACCCCTCCACTTT. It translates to CASSSWTAYNSPLHF.

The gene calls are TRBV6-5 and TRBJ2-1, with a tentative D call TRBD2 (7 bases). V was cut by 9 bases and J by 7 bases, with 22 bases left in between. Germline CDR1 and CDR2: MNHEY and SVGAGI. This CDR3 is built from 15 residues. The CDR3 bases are TGTGCCAGTTCGAAGGGGGGGTACATTGGGAATGAGCAGTTCTTC. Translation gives CASSKGGYIGNEQFF.

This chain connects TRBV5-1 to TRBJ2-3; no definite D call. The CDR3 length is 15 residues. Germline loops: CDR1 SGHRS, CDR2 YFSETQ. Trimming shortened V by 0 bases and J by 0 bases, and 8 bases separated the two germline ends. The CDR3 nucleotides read TGCGCCAGCAGCTTGGAGGTACCGAGCACAGATACGCAGTATTTT. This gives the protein CASSLEVPSTDTQYF.

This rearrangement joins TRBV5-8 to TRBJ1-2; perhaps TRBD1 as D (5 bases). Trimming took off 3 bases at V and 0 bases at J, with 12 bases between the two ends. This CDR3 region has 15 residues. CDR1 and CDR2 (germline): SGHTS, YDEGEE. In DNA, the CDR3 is TGTGCCAGCAGCTATGAGGACACAGCTAACTATGGCTACACCTTC. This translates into CASSYEDTANYGYTF. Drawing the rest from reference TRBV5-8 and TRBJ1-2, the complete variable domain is EAGVTQSPTHLIKTRGQQATLRCSPISGHTSVYWYQQALGLGLQFLLWYDEGEERNRGNFPPRFSGRQFPNYSSELNVNALELEDSALYLCASSYEDTANYGYTFGSGTRLTVV.